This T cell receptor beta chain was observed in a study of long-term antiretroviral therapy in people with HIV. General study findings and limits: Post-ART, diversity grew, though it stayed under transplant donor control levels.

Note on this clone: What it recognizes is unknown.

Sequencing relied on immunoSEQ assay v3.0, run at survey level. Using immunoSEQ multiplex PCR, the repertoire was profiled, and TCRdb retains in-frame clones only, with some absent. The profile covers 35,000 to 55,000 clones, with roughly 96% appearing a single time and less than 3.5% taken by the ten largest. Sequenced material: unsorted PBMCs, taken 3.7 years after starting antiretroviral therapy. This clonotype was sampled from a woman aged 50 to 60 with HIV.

CDR3 in amino acids: CASSGEKLVGDTQYF. In DNA form, the CDR3 reads TGTGCCAGCAGTGGAGAAAAACTAGTGGGAGATACGCAGTATTTT. V usage is TRBV25-1 and J usage is TRBJ2-3; possible D gene TRBD2, 5 bases. The length of the CDR3 is 15 residues. Germline values: CDR1 MGHDK, CDR2 SYGVNS. The V end was cut by 4 bases, the J end by 5 bases, with 16 bases between.